This TCR beta chain was observed in a study of human T cells and chemical hapten exposure (dated by TCRdb to about 2021). In the study overall: For sensitization, 2% DPC in acetone was applied to a roughly 2 cm by roughly 2 cm area of upper inner arm skin. Patch tests used Finn chambers with 0.01% DPC on the upper back, scored after 6 days by International Contact Dermatitis Research Group standards. Libraries were combined into a pool for sequencing, and differences in TCR yield between samples came mainly from small differences in library volumes within the pool. Weekly therapeutic DPC doses were additionally applied to the scalp of patients throughout the roughly 23-week study period. Most of the patients in the cohort were female, and the cohort covered alopecia areata with under or over 50% scalp involvement, alopecia totalis and alopecia universalis. Approximately 30 alopecia patients provided blood for TCR sequencing at one to four time points (pre-sensitization, 2, 6 and 24 weeks). Blood was sampled from patients pre-sensitization (week 0) and at 2, 6 and about 24 weeks after DPC sensitization. This study followed changes in the peripheral blood TCR repertoire in vivo during primary and secondary sensitization of alopecia patients to the hapten diphenylcyclopropenone (DPC).

Library prep was done by RACE. Sequencing used a NextSeq 500. Library preparation attached unique molecular identifiers to individual cDNA molecules for quantitative, reproducible TCR counting. From each blood RNA sample, both TCR alpha and TCR beta chains were sequenced. The study's own analysis went as follows. A median of about 100,000 TCRs per sample was observed, with a range of 23,224 to 690,600. The Decombinator software suite was used to annotate V, J and CDR3 in the TCR reads. Every sample was subsampled to the same number of TCRs (28,000) for the PS versus PT1 abundance plots. Expanded TCRs were defined as absent before sensitization and observed at least eight times at the 2-week time point. TCRdb trimmed the raw reads at Q25, called clones with MiXCR and kept productive beta chains. Each entry is one CDR3 protein sequence, shown with its most common DNA and genes. TCRdb's processing, not the study's, gives the V and J calls here. This sample holds about 380,000 distinct CDR3 sequences; roughly 4.8% were observed only once. Approximately 2.3% of the sample goes to the ten largest clones.

This specimen's time point label, per the study, means: patch test 1, 2 weeks after DPC sensitization. The treatment or condition label of this sample denotes: therapeutic diphenylcyclopropenone sensitization with weekly scalp DPC. Blood at each patch-test visit was drawn before the patch test was applied. Patients were considered eligible if aged 18 to 70, diagnosed with alopecia and deemed suitable for DPC therapy, and patients were excluded if pregnant. Unfractionated whole blood was collected in Tempus Blood RNA tubes, and total RNA was extracted from that blood. This clonotype has a count of ten or more. No cognate antigen has been identified for it. Base qualities are not provided; no much larger clone lies one nucleotide away. General conclusions and limits of the study: Repeated subsampling changed both the strength of the expansion versus patch-test correlation and the threshold at which that correlation became significant. Significantly more large CDR3 similarity clusters were formed by expanded TCRs than by pre-sensitization or healthy control sets, consistent with antigen-driven responses. DPC sensitization did not change the number of TCRs with a frequency above 1 in 1000, and there was no evidence of changes in global repertoire structure. Patch test score correlated positively with the number of PT1 expanded TCRs, reaching significance at thresholds 8, 16 and 32 but not at 4. All patients had alopecia, a presumed autoimmune disease, so their immune response might differ from that of healthy individuals.

This sequence originates from a woman in her forties or fifties with alopecia areata. Some clones in this sample may be carry-over from other donors' samples. Material: whole blood, obtained in connection with sensitization to the hapten diphenylcyclopropenone (DPC).

The sequenced DNA is TGTGCCAGCATGAGCGGGGGGGCCGGCACAGATACGCAGTATTTT. This gives the protein CASMSGGAGTDTQYF. The chain is made from TRBV27 and TRBJ2-3, with TRBD2 identical over 10 junction bases. V is cut back by 7 bases and J by 1 base, with 5 bases in the junction unmatched. The germline V gene (reference sequence) specifies MNHEY as CDR1 and SMNVEV as CDR2. The CDR3, cysteine through phenylalanine, is 15 amino acids long. Only the CDR3 DNA is retained, 45 bases long and in frame from the first base.